A selection of T cell receptor beta chains follows, all from one sample in a study of T cell changes during pregnancy in multiple sclerosis. Sequencing used immunoSEQ multiplex PCR; TCRdb keeps in-frame clones, though not all of them. The sample comprises roughly 93,000 clones, approximately 90% of which are singletons, and approximately 0.9% rests with the top ten. The input for sequencing was peripheral blood, taken before pregnancy. These TCRs come from a female donor with multiple sclerosis, enrolled in a pregnancy study. The CDR3 runs from the conserved cysteine through the conserved F or W. The D gene is left open where the match is weak. Size is stated for part of the rows, as once, few or many counts, or as a class when the clone is expanded.

>.|TRBV20-1|TRBJ1-2|.
CSAQQGYGYTF
TGCAGTGCGCAACAGGGTTATGGCTACACCTTC
>TRBD2|TRBV7-1|TRBJ2-1|.
CASSSGQPPGLAGKWGLFPNEQFF
TGTGCCAGCAGCTCCGGACAACCCCCGGGACTAGCGGGAAAGTGGGGCTTGTTTCCCAATGAGCAGTTCTTC
>.|TRBV4-1|TRBJ2-7|few
CASSQVHRDSYEQYF
TGCGCCAGCAGCCAAGTCCACAGGGACTCCTACGAGCAGTACTTC
>TRBD2|TRBV5-1|TRBJ2-3|.
CASSPEVPSGNGVTDTQYF
TGCGCCAGCAGCCCGGAGGTCCCTAGCGGAAATGGGGTCACAGATACGCAGTATTTT
>TRBD2|TRBV7-3|TRBJ2-2|.
CASRRMPGLAGEADTGELFF
TGTGCCAGCAGACGAATGCCGGGACTAGCGGGAGAAGCGGACACCGGGGAGCTGTTTTTT
>TRBD2|TRBV7-3|TRBJ2-7|.
CASSLSSGGIYEQYF
TGTGCCAGCAGCTTATCTAGCGGGGGGATCTACGAGCAGTACTTC
>TRBD2|TRBV9|TRBJ2-1|few
CASSARLADYNEQFF
TGTGCCAGCAGCGCGAGACTAGCGGACTACAATGAGCAGTTCTTC
>TRBD2|TRBV5-5|TRBJ2-5|.
CASSSPSGGGETQYF
TGTGCCAGCAGCTCCCCCTCGGGGGGTGGAGAGACCCAGTACTTC
>.|TRBV27|TRBJ2-3|.
CASSLISGTDTQYF
TGTGCCAGCAGTTTAATCTCAGGTACAGATACGCAGTATTTT
>.|TRBV7-9|TRBJ1-2|.
CASSLSAGGYTF
TGTGCCAGCAGCTTATCCGCAGGCGGCTACACCTTC
>TRBD2|TRBV9|TRBJ2-1|.
CASSVVWARTSGSYSYNEQFF
TGTGCCAGCAGCGTAGTTTGGGCTCGGACTAGCGGGTCATACTCCTACAATGAGCAGTTCTTC
>.|TRBV9|TRBJ1-5|.
CASSVGGGPNQPQHF
TGTGCCAGCAGCGTAGGGGGGGGCCCGAATCAGCCCCAGCATTTT
>.|TRBV6-5|TRBJ1-2|once
CASSGRGGYTF
TGTGCCAGCAGTGGACGCGGGGGCTACACCTTC
>.|TRBV4-1|TRBJ1-1|.
CASSQDGGGTEAFF
TGCGCCAGCAGCCAAGACGGGGGGGGCACTGAAGCTTTCTTT
>.|TRBV5-1|TRBJ2-3|.
CASSLGGETGTDTQYF
TGCGCCAGCAGCTTGGGGGGGGAGACAGGCACAGATACGCAGTATTTT
>.|TRBV27|TRBJ1-3|.
CASKDTGSRNTIYF
TGTGCCAGCAAGGATACGGGGTCGAGAAACACCATATATTTT
>TRBD1|TRBV10-3|TRBJ1-6|.
CAIRPGQGSQTSPLHF
TGTGCCATCAGACCGGGACAGGGTTCCCAGACTTCACCCCTCCACTTT